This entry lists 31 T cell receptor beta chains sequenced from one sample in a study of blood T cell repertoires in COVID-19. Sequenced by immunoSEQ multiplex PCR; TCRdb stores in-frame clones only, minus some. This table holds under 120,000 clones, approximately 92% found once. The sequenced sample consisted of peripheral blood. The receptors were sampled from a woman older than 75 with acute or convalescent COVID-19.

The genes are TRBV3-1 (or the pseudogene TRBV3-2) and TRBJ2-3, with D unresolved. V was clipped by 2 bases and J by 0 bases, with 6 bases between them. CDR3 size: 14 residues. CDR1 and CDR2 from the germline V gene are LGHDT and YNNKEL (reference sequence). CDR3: CASSQTLSTDTQYF. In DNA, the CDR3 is TGTGCCAGCAGCCAAACTCTTAGCACAGATACGCAGTATTTT.

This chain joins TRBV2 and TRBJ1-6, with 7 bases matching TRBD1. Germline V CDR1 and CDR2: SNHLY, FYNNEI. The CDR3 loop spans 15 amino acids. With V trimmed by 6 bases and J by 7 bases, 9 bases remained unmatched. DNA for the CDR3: TGTGCCAGCAGAACTTGGAGACAGGGAAATTCACCCCTCCACTTT. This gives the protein CASRTWRQGNSPLHF.

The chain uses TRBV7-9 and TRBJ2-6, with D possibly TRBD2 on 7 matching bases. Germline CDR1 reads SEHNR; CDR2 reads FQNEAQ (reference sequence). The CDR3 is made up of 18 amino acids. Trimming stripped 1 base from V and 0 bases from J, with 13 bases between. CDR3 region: CASSLVVGGASGANVLTF. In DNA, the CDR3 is TGTGCCAGCAGCTTAGTCGTAGGGGGGGCCTCTGGGGCCAACGTCCTGACTTTC.

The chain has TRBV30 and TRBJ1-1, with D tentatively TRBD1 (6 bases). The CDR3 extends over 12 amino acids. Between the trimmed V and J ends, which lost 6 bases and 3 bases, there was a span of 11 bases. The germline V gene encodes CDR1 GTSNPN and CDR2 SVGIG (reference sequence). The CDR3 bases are TGTGCCTGCAGGGGCGCGGACACTGAAGCTTTCTTT. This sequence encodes CACRGADTEAFF. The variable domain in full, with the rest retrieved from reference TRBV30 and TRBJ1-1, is SQTIHQWPATLVQPVGSPLSLECTVEGTSNPNLYWYRQAAGRGLQLLFYSVGIGQISSEVPQNLSASRPQDRQFILSSKKLLLSDSGFYLCACRGADTEAFFGQGTRLTVV.

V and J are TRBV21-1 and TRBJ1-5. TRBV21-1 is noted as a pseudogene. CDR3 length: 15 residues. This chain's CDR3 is CASSKEGAYNQPQHF. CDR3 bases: TGTGCCAGCAGCAAAGAGGGAGCCTACAATCAGCCCCAGCATTTT.

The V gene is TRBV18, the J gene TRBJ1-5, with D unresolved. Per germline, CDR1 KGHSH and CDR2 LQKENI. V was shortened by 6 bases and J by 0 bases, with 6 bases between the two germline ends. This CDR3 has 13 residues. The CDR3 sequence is CASSLDSNQPQHF. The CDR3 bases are TGTGCCAGCTCCCTAGATAGCAATCAGCCCCAGCATTTT.

The CDR3 protein is CASSEFEGAPNEQFF. The CDR3 DNA reads as TGTGCCAGCAGTGAATTTGAGGGGGCCCCCAATGAGCAGTTCTTC. The chain is built from TRBV2 and TRBJ2-1; 7 nucleotides line up with TRBD1. J lost 6 bases, V lost 2 bases, and 7 bases had no gene match. This CDR3 comprises 15 residues. Germline V gene sequence: CDR1 SNHLY, CDR2 FYNNEI. The whole variable domain, remainder taken from reference TRBV2 and TRBJ2-1, is EPEVTQTPSHQVTQMGQEVILRCVPISNHLYFYWYRQILGQKVEFLVSFYNNEISEKSEIFDDQFSVERPDGSNFTLKIRSTKLEDSAMYFCASSEFEGAPNEQFFGPGTRLTVL.

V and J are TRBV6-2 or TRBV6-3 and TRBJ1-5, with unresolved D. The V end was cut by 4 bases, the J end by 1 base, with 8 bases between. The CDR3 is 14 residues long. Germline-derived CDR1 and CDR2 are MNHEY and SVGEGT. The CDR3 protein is CASSFSGSNQPQHF. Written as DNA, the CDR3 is TGTGCCAGCAGTTTTTCGGGAAGCAATCAGCCCCAGCATTTT.

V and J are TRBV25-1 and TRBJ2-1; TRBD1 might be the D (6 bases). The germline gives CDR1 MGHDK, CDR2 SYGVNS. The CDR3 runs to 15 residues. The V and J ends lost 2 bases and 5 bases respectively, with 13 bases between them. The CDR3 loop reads CASSEPGQGNNEQFF. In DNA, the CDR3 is TGTGCCAGCAGTGAACCGGGACAAGGTAACAATGAGCAGTTCTTC. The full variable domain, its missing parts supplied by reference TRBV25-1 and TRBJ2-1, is EADIYQTPRYLVIGTGKKITLECSQTMGHDKMYWYQQDPGMELHLIHYSYGVNSTEKGDLSSESTVSRIRTEHFPLTLESARPSHTSQYLCASSEPGQGNNEQFFGPGTRLTVL.

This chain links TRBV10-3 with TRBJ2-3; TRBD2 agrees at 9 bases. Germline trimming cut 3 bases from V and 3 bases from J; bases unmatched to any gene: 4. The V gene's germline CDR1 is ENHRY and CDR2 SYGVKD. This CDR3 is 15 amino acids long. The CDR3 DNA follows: TGTGCCATCAGTGACTCGCGGGGGGGAACAGATACGCAGTATTTT. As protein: CAISDSRGGTDTQYF.

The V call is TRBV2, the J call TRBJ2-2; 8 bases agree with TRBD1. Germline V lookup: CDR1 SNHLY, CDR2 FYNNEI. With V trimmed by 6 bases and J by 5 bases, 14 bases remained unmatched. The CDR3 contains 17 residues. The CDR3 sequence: CASSEIRQGILTGELFF. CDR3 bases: TGTGCCAGCAGCGAGATCCGACAGGGGATTTTGACCGGGGAGCTGTTTTTT.

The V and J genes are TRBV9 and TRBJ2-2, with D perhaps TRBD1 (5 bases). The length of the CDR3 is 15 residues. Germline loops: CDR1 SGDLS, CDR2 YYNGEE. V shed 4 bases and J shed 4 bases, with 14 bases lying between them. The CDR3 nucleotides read TGTGCCAGCAGCACCCAGGGTATCCTCACCGGGGAGCTGTTTTTT. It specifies CASSTQGILTGELFF.

In nucleotides, the CDR3 is TGTGCCATCAGACTCGACAGGGATTCACCCCTCCACTTT. Its translation: CAIRLDRDSPLHF. The chain joins TRBV10-3 to TRBJ1-6; 7 nucleotides match TRBD1. The V segment lost 6 bases and the J segment 8 bases; nucleotides outside the gene matches: 4. Per the germline V gene, CDR1 is ENHRY and CDR2 is SYGVKD. This CDR3 is 13 amino acids long.

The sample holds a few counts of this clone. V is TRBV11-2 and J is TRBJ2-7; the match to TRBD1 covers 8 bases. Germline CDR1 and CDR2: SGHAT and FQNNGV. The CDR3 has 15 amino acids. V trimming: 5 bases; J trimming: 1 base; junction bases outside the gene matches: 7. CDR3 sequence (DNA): TGTGCCAGCAGCCTTGGGACAGGTTCATCCTACGAGCAGTACTTC. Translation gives CASSLGTGSSYEQYF. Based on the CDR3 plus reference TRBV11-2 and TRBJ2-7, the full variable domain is EAGVAQSPRYKIIEKRQSVAFWCNPISGHATLYWYQQILGQGPKLLIQFQNNGVVDDSQLPKDRFSAERLKGVDSTLKIQPAKLEDSAVYLCASSLGTGSSYEQYFGPGTRLTVT.

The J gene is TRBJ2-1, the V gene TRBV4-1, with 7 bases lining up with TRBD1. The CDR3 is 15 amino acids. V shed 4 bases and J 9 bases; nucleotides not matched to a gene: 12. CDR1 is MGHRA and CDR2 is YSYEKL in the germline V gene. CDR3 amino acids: CASSPFVGTVIEQFF. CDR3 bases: TGCGCCAGCAGCCCCTTTGTCGGGACAGTCATTGAGCAGTTCTTC.

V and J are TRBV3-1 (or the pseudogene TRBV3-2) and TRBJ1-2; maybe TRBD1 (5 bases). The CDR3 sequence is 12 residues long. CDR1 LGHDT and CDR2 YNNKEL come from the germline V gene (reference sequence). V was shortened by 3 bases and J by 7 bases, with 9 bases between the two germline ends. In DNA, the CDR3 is TGTGCCAGCAGCCAGCGCAGGGTTGGCTACACCTTC. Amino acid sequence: CASSQRRVGYTF.

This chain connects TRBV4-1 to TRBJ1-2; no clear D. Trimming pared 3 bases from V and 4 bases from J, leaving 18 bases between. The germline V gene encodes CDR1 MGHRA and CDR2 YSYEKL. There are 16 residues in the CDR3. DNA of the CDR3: TGCGCCAGCAGCCAGGAGGTATCCGGACCCATCTATGGCTACACCTTC. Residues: CASSQEVSGPIYGYTF.

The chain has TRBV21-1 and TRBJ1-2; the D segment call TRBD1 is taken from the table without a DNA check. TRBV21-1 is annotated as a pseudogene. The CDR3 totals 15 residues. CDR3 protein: CASSKINRADRGYTF. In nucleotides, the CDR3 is TGTGCCAGCAGCAAGATAAACAGGGCCGATCGGGGCTACACCTTC.

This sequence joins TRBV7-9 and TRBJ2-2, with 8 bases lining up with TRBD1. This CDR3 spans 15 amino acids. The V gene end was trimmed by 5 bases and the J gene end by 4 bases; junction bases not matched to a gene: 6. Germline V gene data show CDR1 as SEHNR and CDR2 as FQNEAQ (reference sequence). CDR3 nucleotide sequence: TGTGCCAGCAGCCCAGCAGGGGGCCCCACCGGGGAGCTGTTTTTT. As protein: CASSPAGGPTGELFF.

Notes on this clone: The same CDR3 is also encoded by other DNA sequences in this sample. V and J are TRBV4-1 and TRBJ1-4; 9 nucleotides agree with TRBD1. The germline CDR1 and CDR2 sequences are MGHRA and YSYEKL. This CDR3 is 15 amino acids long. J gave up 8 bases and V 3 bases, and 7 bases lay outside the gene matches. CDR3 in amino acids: CASSQPGQGWEKLFF. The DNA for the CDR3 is TGCGCCAGCAGCCAGCCGGGACAGGGCTGGGAAAAACTGTTTTTT.

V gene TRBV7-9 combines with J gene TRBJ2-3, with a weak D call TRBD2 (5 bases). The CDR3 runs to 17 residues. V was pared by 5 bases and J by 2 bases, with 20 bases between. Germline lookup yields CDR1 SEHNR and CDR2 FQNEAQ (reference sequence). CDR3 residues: CASSPEGWVPNTDTQYF. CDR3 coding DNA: TGTGCCAGCAGCCCCGAGGGTTGGGTCCCCAACACAGATACGCAGTATTTT.

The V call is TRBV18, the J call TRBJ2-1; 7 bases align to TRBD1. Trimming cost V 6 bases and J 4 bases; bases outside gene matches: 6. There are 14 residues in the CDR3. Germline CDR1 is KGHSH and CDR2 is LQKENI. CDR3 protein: CASSPGTEYNEQFF. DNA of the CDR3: TGTGCCAGCTCCCCCGGGACAGAATACAATGAGCAGTTCTTC.

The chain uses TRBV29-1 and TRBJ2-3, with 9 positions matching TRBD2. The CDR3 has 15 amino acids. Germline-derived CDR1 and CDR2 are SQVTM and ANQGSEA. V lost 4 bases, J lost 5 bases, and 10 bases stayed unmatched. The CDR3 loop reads CSVGEWRGGQDTQYF. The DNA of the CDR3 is TGCAGCGTTGGCGAATGGCGGGGGGGCCAAGATACGCAGTATTTT.

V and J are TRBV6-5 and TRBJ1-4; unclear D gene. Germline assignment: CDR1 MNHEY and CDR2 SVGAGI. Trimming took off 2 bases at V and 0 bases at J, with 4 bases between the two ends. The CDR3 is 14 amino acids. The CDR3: CASSYTATNEKLFF. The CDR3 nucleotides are TGTGCCAGCAGTTACACTGCAACTAATGAAAAACTGTTTTTT.

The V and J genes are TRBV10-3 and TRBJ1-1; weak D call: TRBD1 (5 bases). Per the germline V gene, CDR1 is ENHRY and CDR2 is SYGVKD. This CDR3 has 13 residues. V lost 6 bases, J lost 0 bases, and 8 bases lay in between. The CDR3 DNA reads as TGTGCCATCAGCGGGGGGGTGAACACTGAAGCTTTCTTT. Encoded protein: CAISGGVNTEAFF.

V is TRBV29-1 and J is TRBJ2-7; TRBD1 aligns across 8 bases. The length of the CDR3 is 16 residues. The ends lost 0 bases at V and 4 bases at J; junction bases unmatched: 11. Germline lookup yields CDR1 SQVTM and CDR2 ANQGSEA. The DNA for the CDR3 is TGCAGCGTTGAAGATCCAACCTCAGGGGGCGCGTACGAGCAGTACTTC. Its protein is CSVEDPTSGGAYEQYF.

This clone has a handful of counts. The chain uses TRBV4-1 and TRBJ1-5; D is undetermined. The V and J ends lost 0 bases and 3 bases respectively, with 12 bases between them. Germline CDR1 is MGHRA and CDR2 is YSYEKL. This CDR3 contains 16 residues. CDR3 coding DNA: TGCGCCAGCAGCCAAGATCCGGGAGTAAACAATCAGCCCCAGCATTTT. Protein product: CASSQDPGVNNQPQHF.

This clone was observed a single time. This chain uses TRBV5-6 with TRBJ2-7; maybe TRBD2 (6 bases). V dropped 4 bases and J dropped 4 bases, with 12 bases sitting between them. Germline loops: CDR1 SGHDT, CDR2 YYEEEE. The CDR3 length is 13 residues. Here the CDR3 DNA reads TGTGCCAGCAGCCGGCGAGGAGGGTACGAGCAGTACTTC. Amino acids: CASSRRGGYEQYF.

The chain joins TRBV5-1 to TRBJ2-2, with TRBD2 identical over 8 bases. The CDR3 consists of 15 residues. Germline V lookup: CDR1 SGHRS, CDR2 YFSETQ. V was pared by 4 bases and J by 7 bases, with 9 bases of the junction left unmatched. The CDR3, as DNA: TGCGCCAGCAGCCGGGAGGGAGCCTGGTACGGGGAGCTGTTTTTT. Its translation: CASSREGAWYGELFF.

CDR3 DNA sequence: TGTGCCAGCAGCAAAGAGTCAGGAATCCCTGAAGCTTTCTTT. Protein product: CASSKESGIPEAFF. J is TRBJ1-1 and V is TRBV6-4, with unresolved D. Looked up from germline, CDR1 is MRHNA and CDR2 is SNTAGT. The length of the CDR3 is 14 residues. The V and J ends lost 6 bases and 6 bases respectively, with 17 bases between them.

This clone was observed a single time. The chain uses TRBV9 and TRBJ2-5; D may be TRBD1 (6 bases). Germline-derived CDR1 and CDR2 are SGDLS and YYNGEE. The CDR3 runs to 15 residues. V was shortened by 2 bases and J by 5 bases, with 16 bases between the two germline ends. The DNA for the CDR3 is TGTGCCAGCAGCGTCGAGGGGACACCAGAGGAGACCCAGTACTTC. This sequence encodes CASSVEGTPEETQYF.